This T cell receptor (beta chain) was sequenced during a study of graft-versus-host responses after intestinal transplantation. Across the study: All of the recipients had induction that used anti-thymocyte globulin, then tacrolimus and steroids for approximately 3 years. Study outcomes and limitations: Graft-versus-host to host-versus-graft clonal ratios in allografts were high in patients with graft-donor T cell macrochimerism.

Sequenced by immunoSEQ multiplex PCR; TCRdb stores in-frame clones only, minus some. The repertoire holds 8,000 to 9,500 clones, with over 25% as singletons. Sequencing was performed on alloreactive CD4+ T cells from a mixed lymphocyte reaction culture, taken before intestinal transplant. Subset: CFSE-low proliferating T cells sorted from roughly six-day pre-transplant mixed lymphocyte reaction (GvH or HvG direction). The TCR was taken from a human patient who received an intestinal transplant.

CDR3 loop: CASSFVSYNEQFF. CDR3 bases: TGTGCCAGCAGCTTCGTCTCCTACAATGAGCAGTTCTTC. The chain uses TRBV11-2 and TRBJ2-1; D gene unclear. Germline loops: CDR1 SGHAT, CDR2 FQNNGV. CDR3 length: 13 residues. V was pared by 3 bases and J by 0 bases, with 3 bases between.